This T cell receptor (beta chain) was observed in a study of T cells in Graves' hyperthyroidism and ophthalmopathy. The study, taken as a whole, reports: Blood also held most thyroid clonotypes expanded beyond 0.001.

RNA transcripts were the template for amplifying TCR beta CDR3 regions. Carried out on the TCR CDR3, a first-round RT-PCR used the HTBI primer set. MiXCR, applied by TCRdb to the multiplex PCR reads, yields one record per CDR3 protein. The data hold roughly 510,000 distinct CDR3 sequences, with over 45% observed a single time. Of note for this clonotype: The antigen remains undetermined.

Trimming shortened V by 3 bases and J by 10 bases, and 15 bases separated the two germline ends. CDR3 length equals 14 residues. Germline lookup yields CDR1 SNHLY and CDR2 FYNNEI. This sequence originates from an adult woman with Graves' disease, either hyperthyroidism or ophthalmopathy (not recorded which). This chain links TRBV2 with TRBJ2-2; D remains ambiguous. Sequencing was performed on peripheral blood or thyroid tissue (not recorded which). The CDR3 loop reads CASSEGLPVMELFF. CDR3 DNA: TGTGCCAGCAGTGAGGGCCTCCCTGTGATGGAGCTGTTTTTT.